The TCR beta chain described here comes from a study of blood T cell repertoires in COVID-19. Data came from immunoSEQ multiplex PCR; TCRdb stores just in-frame clones and leaves some out. The table lists about 220,000 clones, 83% of them singletons, with 2.5% to 3% in the top ten. The CDR3 extends over 13 amino acids. V lost 0 bases and J lost 7, with 9 bases in between. The TCR sequence derives from a woman between 40 and 55 years old with active or convalescent COVID-19. The material sequenced was peripheral blood. J is TRBJ1-1 and V is TRBV23-1; no definite D call. TRBV23-1 is an open reading frame whose function is uncertain. The CDR3 nucleotides are TGCGCCAGCAGTCAATCGGACTTGGATGAAGCTTTCTTT. This translates into CASSQSDLDEAFF.